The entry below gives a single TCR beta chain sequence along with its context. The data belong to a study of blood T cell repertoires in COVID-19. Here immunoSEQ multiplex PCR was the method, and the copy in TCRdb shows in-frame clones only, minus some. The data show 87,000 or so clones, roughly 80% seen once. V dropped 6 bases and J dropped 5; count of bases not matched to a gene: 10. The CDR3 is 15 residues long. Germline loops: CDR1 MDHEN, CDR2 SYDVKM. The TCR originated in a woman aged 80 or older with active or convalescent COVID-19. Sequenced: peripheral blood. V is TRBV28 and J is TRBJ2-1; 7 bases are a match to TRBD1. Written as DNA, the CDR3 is TGTGCCAGCAGATTCTCCGGGACAGCCCACAATGAGCAGTTCTTC. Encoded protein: CASRFSGTAHNEQFF.